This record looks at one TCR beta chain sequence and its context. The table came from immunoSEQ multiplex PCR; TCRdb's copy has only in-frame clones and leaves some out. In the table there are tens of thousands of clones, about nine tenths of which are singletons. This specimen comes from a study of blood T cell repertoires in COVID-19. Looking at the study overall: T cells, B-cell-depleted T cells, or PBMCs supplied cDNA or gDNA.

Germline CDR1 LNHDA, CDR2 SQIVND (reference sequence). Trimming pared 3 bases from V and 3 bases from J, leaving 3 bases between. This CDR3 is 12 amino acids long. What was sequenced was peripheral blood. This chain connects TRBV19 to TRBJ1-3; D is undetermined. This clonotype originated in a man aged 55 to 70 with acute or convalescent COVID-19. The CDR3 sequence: CASSIGGNTIYF. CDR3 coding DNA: TGTGCCAGTAGTATCGGTGGAAACACCATATATTTT.